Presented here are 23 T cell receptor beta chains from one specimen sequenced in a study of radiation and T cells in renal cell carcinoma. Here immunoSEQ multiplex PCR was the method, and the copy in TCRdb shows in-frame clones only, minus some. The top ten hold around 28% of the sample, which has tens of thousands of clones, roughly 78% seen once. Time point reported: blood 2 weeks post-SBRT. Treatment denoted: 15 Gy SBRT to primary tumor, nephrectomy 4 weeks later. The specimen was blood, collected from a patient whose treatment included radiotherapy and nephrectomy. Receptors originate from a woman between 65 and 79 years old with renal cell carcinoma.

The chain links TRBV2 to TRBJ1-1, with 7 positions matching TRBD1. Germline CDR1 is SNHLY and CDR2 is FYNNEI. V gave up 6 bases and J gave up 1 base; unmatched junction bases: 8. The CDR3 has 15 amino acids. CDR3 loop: CASSFSRGPNTEAFF. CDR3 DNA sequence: TGTGCCAGCAGCTTTTCTAGGGGGCCGAACACTGAAGCTTTCTTT.

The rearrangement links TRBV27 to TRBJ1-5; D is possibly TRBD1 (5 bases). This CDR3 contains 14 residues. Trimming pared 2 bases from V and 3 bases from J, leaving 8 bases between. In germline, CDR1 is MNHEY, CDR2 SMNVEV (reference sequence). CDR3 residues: CASSLGGNNQPQHF. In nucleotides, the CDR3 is TGTGCCAGCAGTTTAGGGGGGAACAATCAGCCCCAGCATTTT.

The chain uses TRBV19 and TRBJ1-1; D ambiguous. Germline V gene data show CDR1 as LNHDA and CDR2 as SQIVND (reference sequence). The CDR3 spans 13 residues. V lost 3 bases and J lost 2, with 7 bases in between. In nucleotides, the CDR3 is TGTGCCAGTAGTATGACTCATAACACTGAAGCTTTCTTT. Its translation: CASSMTHNTEAFF.

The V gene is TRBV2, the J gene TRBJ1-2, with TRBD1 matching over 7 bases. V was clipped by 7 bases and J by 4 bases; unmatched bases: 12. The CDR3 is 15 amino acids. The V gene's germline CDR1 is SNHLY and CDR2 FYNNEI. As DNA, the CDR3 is TGTGCCAGCACCCAAGAGGGGGCGATAGGCTATGGCTACACCTTC. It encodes CASTQEGAIGYGYTF.

CDR3 nucleotides: TGTGCCAGCAGTGAACGCAGCGGGAGTTACGAGCAGTACTTC. It translates to CASSERSGSYEQYF. The chain has TRBV25-1 and TRBJ2-7; TRBD2 agrees at 8 bases. Germline V CDR1 and CDR2: MGHDK, SYGVNS. Losses at the gene ends were 2 bases for V and 4 bases for J; bases not matched to a gene: 4. The CDR3 is made up of 14 amino acids.

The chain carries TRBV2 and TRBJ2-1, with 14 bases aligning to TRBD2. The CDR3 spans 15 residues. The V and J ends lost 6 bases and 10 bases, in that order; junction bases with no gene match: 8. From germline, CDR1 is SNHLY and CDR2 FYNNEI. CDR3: CASRGTSGSPREQFF. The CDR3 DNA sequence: TGTGCCAGCAGGGGGACTAGCGGGAGTCCAAGGGAGCAGTTCTTC.

CDR3 coding DNA: TGTGCCAGCAGTTCTCGAGGAGGCACTTCGGGATATGGCTACACCTTC. Translating gives CASSSRGGTSGYGYTF. The genes are TRBV2 and TRBJ1-2; D gene unclear. Per the germline V gene, CDR1 is SNHLY and CDR2 is FYNNEI. The CDR3 spans 16 residues. The V end lost 5 bases, the J end lost 5 bases, and 21 bases lay between the germline ends.

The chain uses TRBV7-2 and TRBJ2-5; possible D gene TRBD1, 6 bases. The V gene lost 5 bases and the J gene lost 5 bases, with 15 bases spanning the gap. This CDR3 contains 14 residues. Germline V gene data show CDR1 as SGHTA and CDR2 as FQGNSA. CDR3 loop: CASSLGTTSETQYF. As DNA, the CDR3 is TGTGCCAGCAGCCTCGGGACAACTTCGGAGACCCAGTACTTC.

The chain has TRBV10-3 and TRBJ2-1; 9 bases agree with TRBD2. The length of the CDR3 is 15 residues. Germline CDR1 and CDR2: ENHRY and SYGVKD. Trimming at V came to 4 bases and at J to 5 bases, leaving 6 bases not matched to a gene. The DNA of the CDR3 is TGTGCCATCAGTGTGGCTAGCGGGGACAACAATGAGCAGTTCTTC. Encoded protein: CAISVASGDNNEQFF.

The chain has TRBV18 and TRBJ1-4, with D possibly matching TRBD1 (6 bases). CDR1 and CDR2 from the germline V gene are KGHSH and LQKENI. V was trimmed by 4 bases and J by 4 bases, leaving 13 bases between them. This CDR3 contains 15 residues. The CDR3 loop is CASSLSTGRNEKLFF. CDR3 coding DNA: TGTGCCAGCTCACTATCGACAGGCCGTAATGAAAAACTGTTTTTT. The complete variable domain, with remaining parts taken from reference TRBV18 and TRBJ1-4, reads NAGVMQNPRHLVRRRGQEARLRCSPMKGHSHVYWYRQLPEEGLKFMVYLQKENIIDESGMPKERFSAEFPKEGPSILRIQQVVRGDSAAYFCASSLSTGRNEKLFFGSGTQLSVL.

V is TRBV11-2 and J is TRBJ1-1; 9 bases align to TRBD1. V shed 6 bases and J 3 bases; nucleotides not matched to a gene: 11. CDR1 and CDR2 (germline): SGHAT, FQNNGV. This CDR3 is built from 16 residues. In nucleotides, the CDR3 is TGTGCCAGCAGACCCGGGACAGGGACACGGCACACTGAAGCTTTCTTT. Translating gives CASRPGTGTRHTEAFF.

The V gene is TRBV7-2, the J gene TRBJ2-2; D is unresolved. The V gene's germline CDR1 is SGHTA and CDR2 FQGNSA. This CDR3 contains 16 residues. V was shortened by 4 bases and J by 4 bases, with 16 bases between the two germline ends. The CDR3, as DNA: TGTGCCAGCAGCTCCTACCCCCTCGATCCCACCGGGGAGCTGTTTTTT. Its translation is CASSSYPLDPTGELFF.

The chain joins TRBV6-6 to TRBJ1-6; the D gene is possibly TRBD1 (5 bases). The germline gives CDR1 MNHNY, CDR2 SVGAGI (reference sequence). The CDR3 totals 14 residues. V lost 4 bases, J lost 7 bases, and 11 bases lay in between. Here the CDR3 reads CASSFQGRNSPLHF. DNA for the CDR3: TGTGCCAGCAGTTTTCAGGGTAGGAATTCACCCCTCCACTTT.

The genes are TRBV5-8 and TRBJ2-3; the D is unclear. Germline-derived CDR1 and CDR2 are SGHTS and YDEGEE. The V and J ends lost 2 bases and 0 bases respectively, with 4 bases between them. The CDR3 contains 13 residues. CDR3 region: CASSFRSTDTQYF. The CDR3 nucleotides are TGTGCCAGCAGCTTTAGGAGCACAGATACGCAGTATTTT. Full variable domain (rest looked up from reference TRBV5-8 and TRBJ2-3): EAGVTQSPTHLIKTRGQQATLRCSPISGHTSVYWYQQALGLGLQFLLWYDEGEERNRGNFPPRFSGRQFPNYSSELNVNALELEDSALYLCASSFRSTDTQYFGPGTRLTVL.

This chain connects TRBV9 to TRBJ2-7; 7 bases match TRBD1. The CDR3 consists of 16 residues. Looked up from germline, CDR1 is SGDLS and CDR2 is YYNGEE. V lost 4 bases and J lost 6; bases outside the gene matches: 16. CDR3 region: CASSSTNRDRNVEQYF. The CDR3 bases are TGTGCCAGCAGCTCCACCAACCGGGACAGAAATGTCGAGCAGTACTTC.

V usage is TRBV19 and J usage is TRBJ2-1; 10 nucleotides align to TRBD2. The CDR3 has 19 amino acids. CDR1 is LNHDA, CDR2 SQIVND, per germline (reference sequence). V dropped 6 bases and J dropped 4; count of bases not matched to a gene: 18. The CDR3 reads CASRGGSIAGGTSYNEQFF. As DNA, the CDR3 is TGTGCCAGTAGAGGGGGGTCTATAGCGGGAGGCACTTCTTACAATGAGCAGTTCTTC. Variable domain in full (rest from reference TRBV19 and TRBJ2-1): DGGITQSPKYLFRKEGQNVTLSCEQNLNHDAMYWYRQDPGQGLRLIYYSQIVNDFQKGDIAEGYSVSREKKESFPLTVTSAQKNPTAFYLCASRGGSIAGGTSYNEQFFGPGTRLTVL.

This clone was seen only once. The CDR3 region has the DNA TGTGCCAGCAGCTTAGCGGGGGGGCCGGATGAGCAGTTCTTC. This sequence encodes CASSLAGGPDEQFF. The V and J genes are TRBV6-5 and TRBJ2-1; 11 bases align to TRBD2. V lost 6 bases, J lost 8 bases, and 6 bases stayed unmatched. Germline CDR1 and CDR2: MNHEY and SVGAGI. This CDR3 region has 14 residues.

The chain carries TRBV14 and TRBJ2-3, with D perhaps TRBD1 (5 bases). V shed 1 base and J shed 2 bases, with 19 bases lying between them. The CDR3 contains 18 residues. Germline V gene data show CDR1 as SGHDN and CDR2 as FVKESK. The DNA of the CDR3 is TGTGCCAGCAGCCAAGGTGATTTTTTGGACACTACCACAGATACGCAGTATTTT. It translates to CASSQGDFLDTTTDTQYF.

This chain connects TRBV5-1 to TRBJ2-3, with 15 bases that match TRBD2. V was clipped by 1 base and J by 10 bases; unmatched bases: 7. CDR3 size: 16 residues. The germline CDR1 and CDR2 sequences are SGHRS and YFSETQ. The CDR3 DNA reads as TGCGCCAGCAGCTTGAGGACTAGCGGGGGGGCCGAGGCGCAGTATTTT. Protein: CASSLRTSGGAEAQYF.

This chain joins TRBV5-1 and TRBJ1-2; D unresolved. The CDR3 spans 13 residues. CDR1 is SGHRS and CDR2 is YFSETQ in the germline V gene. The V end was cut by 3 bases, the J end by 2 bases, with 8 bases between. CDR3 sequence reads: CASSSPENYGYTF. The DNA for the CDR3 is TGCGCCAGCAGCTCACCAGAAAACTATGGCTACACCTTC.

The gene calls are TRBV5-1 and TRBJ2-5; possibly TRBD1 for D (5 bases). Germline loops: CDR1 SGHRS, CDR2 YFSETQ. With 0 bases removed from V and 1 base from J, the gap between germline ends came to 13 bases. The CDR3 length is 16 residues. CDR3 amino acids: CASSLAPTGAQETQYF. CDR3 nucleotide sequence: TGCGCCAGCAGCTTGGCCCCCACTGGGGCCCAAGAGACCCAGTACTTC.

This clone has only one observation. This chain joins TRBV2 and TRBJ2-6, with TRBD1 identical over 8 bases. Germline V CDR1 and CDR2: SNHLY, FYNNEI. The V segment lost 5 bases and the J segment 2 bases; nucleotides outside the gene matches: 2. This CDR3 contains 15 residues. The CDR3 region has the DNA TGTGCCAGCAGTTCACAGGGGGCTGGGGCCAACGTCCTGACTTTC. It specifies CASSSQGAGANVLTF.

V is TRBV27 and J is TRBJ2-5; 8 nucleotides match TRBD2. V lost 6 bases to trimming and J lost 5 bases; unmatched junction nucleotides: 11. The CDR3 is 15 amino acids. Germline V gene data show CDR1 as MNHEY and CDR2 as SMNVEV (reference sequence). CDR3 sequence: CASSRSGAGVETQYF. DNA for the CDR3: TGTGCCAGCAGCCGTAGCGGGGCGGGAGTGGAGACCCAGTACTTC.